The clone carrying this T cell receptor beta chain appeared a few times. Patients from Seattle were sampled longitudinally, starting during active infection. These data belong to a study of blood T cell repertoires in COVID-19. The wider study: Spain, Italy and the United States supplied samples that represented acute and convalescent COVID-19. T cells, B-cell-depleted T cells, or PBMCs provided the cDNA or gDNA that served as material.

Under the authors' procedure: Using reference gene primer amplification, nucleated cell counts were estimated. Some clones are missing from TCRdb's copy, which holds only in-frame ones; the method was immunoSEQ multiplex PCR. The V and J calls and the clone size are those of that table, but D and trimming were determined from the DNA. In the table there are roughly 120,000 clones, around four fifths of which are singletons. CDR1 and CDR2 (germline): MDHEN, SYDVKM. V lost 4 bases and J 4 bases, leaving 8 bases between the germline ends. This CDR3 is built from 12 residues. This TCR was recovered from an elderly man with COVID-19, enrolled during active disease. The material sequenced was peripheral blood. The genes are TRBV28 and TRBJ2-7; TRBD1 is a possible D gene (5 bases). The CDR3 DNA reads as TGTGCCAGCAGTTCGACAGCGTACGAGCAGTACTTC. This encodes CASSSTAYEQYF.